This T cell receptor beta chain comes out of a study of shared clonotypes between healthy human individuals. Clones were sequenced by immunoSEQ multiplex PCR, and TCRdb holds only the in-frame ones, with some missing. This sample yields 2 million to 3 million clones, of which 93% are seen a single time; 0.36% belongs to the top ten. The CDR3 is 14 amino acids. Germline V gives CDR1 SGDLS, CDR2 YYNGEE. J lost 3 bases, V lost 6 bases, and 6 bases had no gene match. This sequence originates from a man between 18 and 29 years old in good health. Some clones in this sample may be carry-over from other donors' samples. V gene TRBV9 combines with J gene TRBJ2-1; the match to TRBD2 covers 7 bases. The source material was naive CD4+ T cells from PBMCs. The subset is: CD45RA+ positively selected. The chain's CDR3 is CASTKGGYYNEQFF. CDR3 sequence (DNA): TGTGCCAGCACAAAGGGAGGGTACTACAATGAGCAGTTCTTC.